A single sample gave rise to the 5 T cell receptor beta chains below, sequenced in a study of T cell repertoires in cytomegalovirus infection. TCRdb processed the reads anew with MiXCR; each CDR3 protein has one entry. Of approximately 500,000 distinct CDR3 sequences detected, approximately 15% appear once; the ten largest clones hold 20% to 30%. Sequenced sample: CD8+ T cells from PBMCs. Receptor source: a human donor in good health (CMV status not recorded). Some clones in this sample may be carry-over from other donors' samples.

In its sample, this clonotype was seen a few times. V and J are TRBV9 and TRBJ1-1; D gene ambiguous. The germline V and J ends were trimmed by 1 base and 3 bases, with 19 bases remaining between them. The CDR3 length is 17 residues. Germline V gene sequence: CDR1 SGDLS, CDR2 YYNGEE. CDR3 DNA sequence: TGTGCCAGCAGCGTAAATCGCGACGGACGCGGGGACACTGAAGCTTTCTTT. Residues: CASSVNRDGRGDTEAFF.

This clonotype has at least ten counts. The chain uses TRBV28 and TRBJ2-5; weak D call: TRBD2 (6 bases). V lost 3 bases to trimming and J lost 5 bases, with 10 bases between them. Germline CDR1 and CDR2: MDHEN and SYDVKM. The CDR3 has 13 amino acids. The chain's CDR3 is CASSFLGRETQYF. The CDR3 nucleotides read TGTGCCAGCAGTTTCCTAGGGAGGGAGACCCAGTACTTC.

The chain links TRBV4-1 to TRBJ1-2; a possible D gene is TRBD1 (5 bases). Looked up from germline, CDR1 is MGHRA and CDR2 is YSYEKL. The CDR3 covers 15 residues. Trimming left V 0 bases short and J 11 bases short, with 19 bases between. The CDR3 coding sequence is TGCGCCAGCAGCCAAGACGGGGCGCCTTTCGTAAGATACACCTTC. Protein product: CASSQDGAPFVRYTF.

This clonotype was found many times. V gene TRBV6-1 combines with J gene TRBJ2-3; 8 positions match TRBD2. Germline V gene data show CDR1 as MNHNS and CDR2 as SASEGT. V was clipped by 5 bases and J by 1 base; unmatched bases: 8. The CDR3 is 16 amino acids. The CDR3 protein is CASSPPAGVGTDTQYF. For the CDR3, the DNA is TGTGCCAGCAGTCCCCCAGCGGGAGTTGGCACAGATACGCAGTATTTT.

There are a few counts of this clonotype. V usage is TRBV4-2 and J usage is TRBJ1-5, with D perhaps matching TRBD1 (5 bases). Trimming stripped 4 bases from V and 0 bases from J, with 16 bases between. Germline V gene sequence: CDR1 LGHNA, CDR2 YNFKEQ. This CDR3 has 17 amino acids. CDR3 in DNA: TGTGCCAGCAGCCTCCTCGCGGGGGAAGATAGCAATCAGCCCCAGCATTTT. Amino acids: CASSLLAGEDSNQPQHF.